These 3 T cell receptor beta chains originate from one sample sequenced in a study of Graves' ophthalmopathy and Graves' hyperthyroidism. TCR beta CDR3 amplification used RNA transcripts. Second-round multiplex PCR came after first-round RT-PCR with HTBI primers. TCRdb itself ran the multiplex PCR reads through MiXCR, one entry per CDR3 protein. The sample contains 560,000 or so distinct CDR3 sequences, roughly 40% of which appear only once. The sequenced sample was peripheral blood or thyroid tissue (not recorded which). Receptors originate from an adult man with Graves' hyperthyroidism.

This clonotype occurred many times. V gene TRBV12-3 or TRBV12-4 combines with J gene TRBJ1-1; D gene uncertain. The CDR3 contains 11 residues. V was clipped by 3 bases and J by 8 bases, with 7 bases between them. CDR3 sequence reads: CASSLSSEAFF. CDR3 bases: TGTGCCAGCAGTTTGAGCTCCGAAGCTTTCTTT.

This clonotype was recorded at least ten times. The J gene is TRBJ1-6, the V gene TRBV7-2; 8 bases align to TRBD1. The CDR3 runs to 15 residues. V trimming: 1 base; J trimming: 8 bases; junction bases outside the gene matches: 4. Germline lookup yields CDR1 SGHTA and CDR2 FQGNSA. The DNA for the CDR3 is TGTGCCAGCAGCTTAGTAGGGACAGGTGATTCACCCCTCCACTTT. Translating gives CASSLVGTGDSPLHF.

The chain couples TRBV12-3 or TRBV12-4 to TRBJ1-2; TRBD1 matches 8 bases. V trimming: 6 bases; J trimming: 12 bases; junction bases outside the gene matches: 6. CDR3 length: 11 amino acids. CDR3 region: CASRLDRANTF. The CDR3 nucleotides are TGTGCCAGCAGGTTGGACAGGGCGAACACCTTC.